This T cell receptor (beta chain) was captured by sequencing in a study of blood T cell repertoires in COVID-19. Across the study: COVID-19 samples collected from the United States, Italy and Spain covered acute and convalescent phases. T cells, B-cell-depleted T cells, or PBMCs provided the cDNA or gDNA that served as material.

V shed 7 bases and J shed 5 bases, with 9 bases lying between them. This CDR3 has 11 residues. CDR1 is MDHEN, CDR2 SYDVKM, per germline. Per the study methods: Amplifying reference gene primers gave estimates of nucleated cell counts. The assay was immunoSEQ multiplex PCR, and TCRdb's table has in-frame clones only and misses some. V and J calls and clone size follow that table, whereas D and trimming were derived from the DNA. Of around 220,000 clones listed, over 75% are singletons. Source material: peripheral blood. The receptor comes from a human donor in a cohort sampled during active COVID-19. The chain uses TRBV28 and TRBJ2-7; D may be TRBD2 (5 bases). CDR3 residues: CASNRGHEQYF. The CDR3 region has the DNA TGTGCCAGCAACCGAGGGCACGAGCAGTACTTC. The whole variable domain, remainder taken from reference TRBV28 and TRBJ2-7, is DVKVTQSSRYLVKRTGEKVFLECVQDMDHENMFWYRQDPGLGLRLIYFSYDVKMKEKGDIPEGYSVSREKKERFSLILESASTNQTSMYLCASNRGHEQYFGPGTRLTVT.